Listed below are T cell receptor beta chains from one sample, sequenced in a study of cytomegalovirus exposure and HLA in healthy donors. Clones were read by immunoSEQ multiplex PCR, and TCRdb kept only the in-frame ones, dropping some. The table lists 110,000 or so clones, over 70% of them singletons. Sequencing was performed on PBMCs. These receptors were obtained from a woman aged 40 to 50 in good health and CMV-seropositive. The CDR3 runs from the conserved cysteine through the conserved F or W. The order of the fields is V gene, J gene, CDR3 length, CDR3 protein.

v_call: TRBV7-9
j_call: TRBJ2-3
cdr3_length: 16
cdr3_aa: CASSYGGGGSTDTQYF

v_call: TRBV6-5
j_call: TRBJ2-1
cdr3_length: 14
cdr3_aa: CASSNTGGRDEQFF

v_call: TRBV27
j_call: TRBJ2-3
cdr3_length: 17
cdr3_aa: CASSESYPTGFTDTQYF

v_call: TRBV27
j_call: TRBJ1-4
cdr3_length: 19
cdr3_aa: CASSFSGLQGARVVEKLFF

v_call: TRBV4-2
j_call: TRBJ1-4
cdr3_length: 17
cdr3_aa: CASSQPRQGFSNEKLFF

v_call: TRBV5-1
j_call: TRBJ2-1
cdr3_length: 12
cdr3_aa: CASSREREAWFF

v_call: TRBV18
j_call: TRBJ1-6
cdr3_length: 14
cdr3_aa: CASSLRAENSPLHF

v_call: TRBV19
j_call: TRBJ2-7
cdr3_length: 17
cdr3_aa: CASSMGLAGWGPYEQYF

v_call: TRBV28
j_call: TRBJ2-7
cdr3_length: 13
cdr3_aa: CASFSGGYYEQYF

v_call: TRBV19
j_call: TRBJ1-4
cdr3_length: 13
cdr3_aa: CASSIWRNEKLFF

v_call: TRBV11-2
j_call: TRBJ2-2
cdr3_length: 16
cdr3_aa: CASTYSGTLNTGELFF

v_call: TRBV7-6
j_call: TRBJ2-3
cdr3_length: 12
cdr3_aa: CASSFTVDTQYF

v_call: TRBV7-9
j_call: TRBJ1-1
cdr3_length: 13
cdr3_aa: CASSPDGGEEAFF

v_call: TRBV5-1
j_call: TRBJ1-1
cdr3_length: 13
cdr3_aa: CASSSQGDTEAFF

v_call: TRBV11-2
j_call: TRBJ1-2
cdr3_length: 16
cdr3_aa: CASSLARWGGLYGYTF

v_call: TRBV5-6
j_call: TRBJ2-5
cdr3_length: 18
cdr3_aa: CASSLRLGAGGIVETQYF

v_call: TRBV29-1
j_call: TRBJ2-3
cdr3_length: 14
cdr3_aa: CSVDSQESTDTQYF

v_call: TRBV29-1
j_call: TRBJ2-7
cdr3_length: 13
cdr3_aa: CSVLGTENYEQYF

v_call: TRBV7-9
j_call: TRBJ1-4
cdr3_length: 13
cdr3_aa: CASSSRVGEKLFF

v_call: TRBV28
j_call: TRBJ2-1
cdr3_length: 15
cdr3_aa: CASSLIRGSHNEQFF

v_call: TRBV9
j_call: TRBJ2-2
cdr3_length: 14
cdr3_aa: CASTHREGTGELFF

v_call: TRBV5-5
j_call: TRBJ1-1
cdr3_length: 14
cdr3_aa: CASSRGFVNTEAFF

v_call: TRBV18
j_call: TRBJ1-4
cdr3_length: 21
cdr3_aa: CASSPQGVRIWTDSTNEKLFF